What follows are 12 T cell receptor beta chains derived from one specimen sequenced in a study of blood T cell repertoires in COVID-19 (dated by TCRdb to 2018 to 2021). Library creation used the immunoSEQ multiplex PCR assay. The table was pulled from immuneACCESS by TCRdb, which kept in-frame rearrangements only. Such tables lose some clones; where checked, under half of the loss comes from unresolved V genes, and the rest has no known cause. The sample profile shows some 250,000 clones; roughly 90% of them were found once. The ten largest clonotypes hold around 0.7% of the sample. Sequenced sample: peripheral blood. The receptor set was obtained from a human donor in a cohort sampled during active COVID-19.

This chain uses TRBV11-3 with TRBJ1-1, with D possibly being TRBD1 (5 bases). Per germline, CDR1 SGHNT and CDR2 YENEEA. CDR3 length: 18 amino acids. Trimming took off 1 base at V and 3 bases at J, with 21 bases between the two ends. The CDR3 here is CASSLGRFGDSRDTEAFF. The CDR3 coding sequence is TGTGCCAGCAGCTTAGGGAGGTTCGGGGACTCCCGGGACACTGAAGCTTTCTTT.

The gene calls are TRBV27 and TRBJ2-3; a possible D gene is TRBD2 (5 bases). Trimming stripped 1 base from V and 1 base from J, with 6 bases between. The CDR3 is made up of 14 amino acids. Germline V gene lookup returns CDR1 MNHEY and CDR2 SMNVEV (reference sequence). CDR3 loop: CASSLWRGTDTQYF. The CDR3 nucleotides read TGTGCCAGCAGTTTATGGCGGGGCACAGATACGCAGTATTTT.

The CDR3 is CASSKARKTGGDTEAFF. For the CDR3, the DNA is TGTGCCAGCAGCAAAGCTAGGAAGACAGGGGGGGACACTGAAGCTTTCTTT. The J gene is TRBJ1-1, the V gene TRBV21-1; the table's D call of TRBD1 was not tested on the DNA. TRBV21-1 is termed a pseudogene. The CDR3 consists of 17 residues.

The chain has TRBV19 and TRBJ1-3, with D hard to call. This CDR3 spans 13 amino acids. Germline CDR1 is LNHDA and CDR2 is SQIVND (reference sequence). V gave up 5 bases and J gave up 4 bases, with 9 bases separating them. CDR3 sequence reads: CASSSEAGNTIYF. CDR3 coding DNA: TGTGCCAGTAGTTCGGAAGCGGGAAACACCATATATTTT.

This sequence joins TRBV4-3 and TRBJ2-7; 14 bases agree with TRBD2. CDR1 LGHNA and CDR2 YSLEER come from the germline V gene. Trimming at V came to 1 base and at J to 2 bases, leaving 4 bases not matched to a gene. The CDR3 sequence is 17 residues long. CDR3 in DNA: TGCGCCAGCAGCCAAGCGGGACTAGCGGGAGAAACCTACGAGCAGTACTTC. It specifies CASSQAGLAGETYEQYF.

The chain couples TRBV18 to TRBJ2-7; 12 nucleotides agree with TRBD2. Trimming cost V 2 bases and J 2 bases; bases outside gene matches: 1. There are 15 residues in the CDR3. The germline CDR1 and CDR2 sequences are KGHSH and LQKENI. Written as DNA, the CDR3 is TGTGCCAGCTCACCAAGACTAGCGGGAGCCTACGAGCAGTACTTC. Amino acids: CASSPRLAGAYEQYF.

V gene TRBV19 combines with J gene TRBJ2-1, with 14 bases fitting TRBD2. Per the germline V gene, CDR1 is LNHDA and CDR2 is SQIVND (reference sequence). CDR3 size: 16 residues. V lost 6 bases, J lost 7 bases, and 8 bases stayed unmatched. CDR3 amino acids: CASRGLAGDSRNEQFF. The CDR3 DNA reads as TGTGCCAGTAGGGGACTAGCGGGAGATAGCAGGAATGAGCAGTTCTTC.

The V call is TRBV19, the J call TRBJ2-3; TRBD1 matches 9 bases. V was clipped by 5 bases and J by 4 bases; unmatched bases: 7. The CDR3 has 15 amino acids. CDR1 and CDR2 (germline): LNHDA, SQIVND (reference sequence). The CDR3 reads CASSPRQGVADTQYF. As DNA, the CDR3 is TGTGCCAGTAGTCCCCGACAGGGGGTGGCAGATACGCAGTATTTT.

V and J are TRBV5-4 and TRBJ2-7, with D uncertain. The CDR3 totals 13 residues. Germline V CDR1 and CDR2: SGHNT, YYREEE (reference sequence). V was shortened by 1 base and J by 6 bases, with 11 bases between the two germline ends. The CDR3 region has the DNA TGTGCCAGCAGCTTGTATGGGCCTGGCGAGCAGTACTTC. Amino acids: CASSLYGPGEQYF.

The rearrangement uses TRBV4-3 and TRBJ1-4; possible D gene TRBD1, 6 bases. The ends were cut back, 4 bases at V and 5 bases at J, with 20 bases in the middle. Germline values: CDR1 LGHNA, CDR2 YSLEER. The CDR3 has 17 residues. The CDR3 region is CASSPEAGAAENEKLFF. The CDR3 DNA reads TGCGCCAGCAGCCCAGAGGCAGGGGCCGCTGAAAATGAAAAACTGTTTTTT.

The chain couples TRBV4-1 to TRBJ2-5; TRBD2 matches at 10 bases. CDR1 is MGHRA, CDR2 YSYEKL, per germline. CDR3 length: 17 residues. V shed 1 base, J shed 2 bases, and the junction held 7 bases outside the gene matches. CDR3 residues: CASSQAGTSAEQETQYF. CDR3 DNA: TGCGCCAGCAGCCAAGCCGGGACTAGCGCCGAACAAGAGACCCAGTACTTC.

This clone was found a few times. The rearrangement uses TRBV11-3 and TRBJ2-2; D call uncertain. CDR1 is SGHNT and CDR2 is YENEEA in the germline V gene. This CDR3 is 13 amino acids long. V shed 5 bases and J shed 6 bases, with 10 bases lying between them. The CDR3 reads CASSPRTSGELFF. The DNA for the CDR3 is TGTGCCAGCAGCCCCCGTACATCCGGGGAGCTGTTTTTT. Complete variable domain (other parts from reference TRBV11-3 and TRBJ2-2): EAGVVQSPRYKIIEKKQPVAFWCNPISGHNTLYWYLQNLGQGPELLIRYENEEAVDDSQLPKDRFSAERLKGVDSTLKIQPAELGDSAVYLCASSPRTSGELFFGEGSRLTVL.